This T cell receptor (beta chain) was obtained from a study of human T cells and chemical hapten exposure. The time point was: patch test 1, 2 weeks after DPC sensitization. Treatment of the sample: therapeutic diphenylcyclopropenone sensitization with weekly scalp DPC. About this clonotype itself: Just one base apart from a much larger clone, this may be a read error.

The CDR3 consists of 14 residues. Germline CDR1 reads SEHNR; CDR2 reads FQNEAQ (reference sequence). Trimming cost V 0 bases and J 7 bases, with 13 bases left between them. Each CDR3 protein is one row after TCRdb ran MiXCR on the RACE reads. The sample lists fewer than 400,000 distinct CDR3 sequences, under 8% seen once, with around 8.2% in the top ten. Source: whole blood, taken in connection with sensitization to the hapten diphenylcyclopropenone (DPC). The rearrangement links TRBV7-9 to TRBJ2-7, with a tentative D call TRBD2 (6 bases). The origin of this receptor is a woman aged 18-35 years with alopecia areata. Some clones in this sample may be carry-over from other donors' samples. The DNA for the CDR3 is TGTGCCAGCAGCTTAGCGGCGGGGACGAAGGAGCAGTACTTC. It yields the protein CASSLAAGTKEQYF.